This TCR beta chain was sequenced for a study of shared clonotypes between healthy human individuals (dated by TCRdb to 2018 to 2021). A note on the overall study: The cohort comprised a couple of women and a few men aged 18 to 49 years. For each donor, CD4 naive and CD4 memory were each given three plates, CD8 naive was given two plates, and CD8 memory was given one plate. To estimate repertoire size and how much clonotypes are shared between individuals, the study performed deep sequencing of blood TCR repertoires from roughly five healthy adults. Libraries were prepared and TCR repertoires were sequenced by different laboratories using diverse techniques, in order to increase sequencing depth and limit assay-specific biases. Per donor, leukapheresis produced somewhere between about 0.94 and 8.9 billion PBMCs.

Donors were healthy HIV-negative adults with no recently reported acute infections or vaccinations. Every donor was a Caucasian adult living in Nashville, Tennessee, USA. CD4+ T cells were enriched by magnetic negative selection, after which naive cells were positively selected on CD45RA and the negative fraction was taken as the memory subset. Blood was collected by leukapheresis, and PBMCs were isolated by Ficoll-Histopaque density gradient centrifugation and then cryopreserved in liquid nitrogen vapor phase. Analytical flow cytometry was used to check the purity and quantity of each magnetically sorted T cell population. From each sorted fraction, genomic DNA was isolated and quantified by UV absorbance on a Nanodrop 2000c. The CDR3, from cysteine to phenylalanine, totals 11 residues. The entry retains the CDR3 DNA only, 33 bases that are in frame from base 1. Based on the germline V gene, the CDR1 and CDR2 sequences are MNHNS and SASEGT.

What the research found in general, with its limitations: About 4.5% of naive CD4, 3.5% of naive CD8, around 2.3% of memory CD4, and approximately 0.39% of memory CD8 clonotypes were shared across several donors. Based on pairwise subsampling, the degree of clonotype sharing among donors was expected to be affected by sequencing depth. Estimated clonotype richness was generally larger for naive than for memory subsets. Even with the large sequencing depth, rarefaction of the sorted-subset datasets indicated that sequencing was incomplete. Sampling was restricted to blood, and TCR repertoires in tissues likely differ from the TCR repertoires found in blood. Clonotypes shared by all four sorted-subset donors showed higher generation probabilities than non-shared clonotypes. Because the study included only a small number of donors, the genetic and exposure-history diversity represented was limited.

Using the deep immunoSEQ assay, multiplex PCR amplified TCR CDR3 regions from genomic DNA. Extracted genomic DNA from each cell subset was spread evenly across all wells of several immunoSEQ 96-well plates, with each plate serving as a replicate. For sorted subsets, 200 ng of genomic DNA, equivalent to about 30,000 T cell genomes, went into each replicate PCR. Purified libraries were quantified with a Qubit 3.0 fluorometer, sized on a Bioanalyzer 2100, and re-quantified with the KAPA Library Quantification kit. Every immunoSEQ 96-well plate was sequenced on a separate single-read 150-cycle Illumina NextSeq 550 flow cell. Processing in the source paper ran as follows. Because the immunoSEQ output held only junctional sequences and lacked quality scores, the filtering could not match the filtering applied to full-length reads. To assign V/J genes and CDR3, sequences were annotated using PyIR, a Python wrapper for IgBLAST v1.9, with IMGT germline references. Reads with weak V/J assignments (E-value above 1e-6), missing CDR3, stop codons, out-of-frame junctions, or ambiguous translated residues were removed. V3J clonotypes were defined as sequences sharing an identical inferred V gene, J gene, and CDR3 amino acid sequence. Percentage overlap between repertoires was computed as shared unique clonotypes divided by the size of the smaller repertoire. Richness of each repertoire was evaluated using RTK rarefaction, the Chao1 estimator, and Recon v2.1 estimates of unobserved clonotypes. OLGA was used to compute generation probabilities for all TCRbeta clonotypes that the gDNA method yielded from four donors. In its TCRdb copy, this immuneACCESS table keeps in-frame sequences only and misses some clones. Where compared with another copy, unresolved V genes explain less than half of these, and the others have no known cause. V and J calls and clone size follow that table, whereas D and trimming were derived from the DNA. The sample table lists roughly 1 million clones, 70% to 80% of them with a count of one. The ten largest clones capture about 1.5% of the sample.

Regarding this clone: Its antigen target is currently unknown. At one boundary the junction diverges from the germline segment, which might be a read error.

This clonotype was sampled from a young man in good health. Sequenced input: memory CD4+ T cells sorted from blood. According to the study, the label for this sample's cell subset or site signals: CD45RA-negative fraction. The V gene is TRBV6-1 and the J gene is TRBJ2-3; TRBD2 could be the D gene, as 6 bases match. The DNA is TGTGCCAGCATCCGGGAGAGCTCCCCCGCTTTT. Its translation is CASIRESSPAF.